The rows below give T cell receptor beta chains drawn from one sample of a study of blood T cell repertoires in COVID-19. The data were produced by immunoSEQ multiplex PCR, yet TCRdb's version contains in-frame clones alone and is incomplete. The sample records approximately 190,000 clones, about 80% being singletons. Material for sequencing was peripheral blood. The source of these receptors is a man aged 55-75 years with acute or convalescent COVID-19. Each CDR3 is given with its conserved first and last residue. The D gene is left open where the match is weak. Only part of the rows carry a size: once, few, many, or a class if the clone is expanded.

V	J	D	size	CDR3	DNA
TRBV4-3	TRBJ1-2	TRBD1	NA	CASSPGQANYGYTF	TGCGCCAGCAGCCCCGGACAGGCTAACTATGGCTACACCTTC
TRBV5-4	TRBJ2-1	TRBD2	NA	CASSLAASGSIYNEQFF	TGTGCCAGCAGCTTGGCGGCTAGCGGGAGCATCTACAATGAGCAGTTCTTC
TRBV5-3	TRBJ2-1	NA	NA	CARSTIGLADSYNEQFF	TGTGCCAGAAGCACAATTGGGCTAGCTGACTCCTACAATGAGCAGTTCTTC
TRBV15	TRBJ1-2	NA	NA	CATSRDPSFGYTF	TGTGCCACCAGCAGAGATCCTTCTTTTGGCTACACCTTC
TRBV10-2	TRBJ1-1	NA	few	CASSRTATEAFF	TGCGCCAGCAGTCGGACAGCCACTGAAGCTTTCTTT
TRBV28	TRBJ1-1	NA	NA	CASSPGQPKNTEAFF	TGTGCCAGCAGCCCAGGACAGCCAAAGAACACTGAAGCTTTCTTT
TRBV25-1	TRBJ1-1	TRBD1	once	CASSASGQGHTEAFF	TGTGCCAGCAGTGCATCCGGACAGGGGCACACTGAAGCTTTCTTT
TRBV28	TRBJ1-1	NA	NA	CASKGDGNTEAFF	TGTGCCAGCAAGGGGGATGGGAACACTGAAGCTTTCTTT
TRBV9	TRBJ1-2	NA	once	CASSGDSRRYTF	TGTGCCAGCAGCGGTGACAGTAGACGCTACACCTTC
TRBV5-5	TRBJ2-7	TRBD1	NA	CASSLAPGQPYEQYF	TGTGCCAGCAGCTTGGCCCCGGGACAGCCCTACGAGCAGTACTTC
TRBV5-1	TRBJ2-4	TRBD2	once	CASSPVLAGTNQGTKNIQYF	TGCGCCAGCAGCCCCGTCCTAGCGGGGACAAACCAGGGGACCAAAAACATTCAGTACTTC
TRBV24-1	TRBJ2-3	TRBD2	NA	CATSDPGLARGDTQYF	TGTGCCACCAGTGACCCAGGACTAGCGAGAGGAGATACGCAGTATTTT
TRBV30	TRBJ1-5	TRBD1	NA	CAWGQGGVQPQHF	TGTGCCTGGGGACAGGGGGGAGTACAGCCCCAGCATTTT
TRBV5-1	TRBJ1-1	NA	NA	CASSLAGGTDEAFF	TGCGCCAGCAGCTTGGCGGGGGGCACTGATGAAGCTTTCTTT
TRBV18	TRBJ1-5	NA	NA	CASSPSGGNQPQHF	TGTGCCAGCTCACCGTCCGGGGGCAATCAGCCCCAGCATTTT
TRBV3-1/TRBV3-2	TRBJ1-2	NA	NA	CASSQDAGSYGYTF	TGTGCCAGCAGCCAAGATGCAGGTTCCTATGGCTACACCTTC
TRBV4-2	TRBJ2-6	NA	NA	CASRYYGSGANVLTF	TGTGCCAGCAGATACTACGGGTCTGGGGCCAACGTCCTGACTTTC
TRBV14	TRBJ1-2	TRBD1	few	CASSQTTGTASTF	TGTGCCAGCAGCCAAACTACCGGGACAGCTTCCACCTTC
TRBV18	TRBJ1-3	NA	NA	CASSPQGGSSGNTIYF	TGTGCCAGCTCACCACAAGGAGGATCCTCTGGAAACACCATATATTTT
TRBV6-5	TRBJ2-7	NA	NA	CASSWAESYEQYF	TGTGCCAGCAGTTGGGCAGAATCCTACGAGCAGTACTTC
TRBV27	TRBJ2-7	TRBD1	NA	CASSGSPQQGVTSYEQYF	TGTGCCAGCAGTGGATCTCCACAACAGGGGGTTACCTCCTACGAGCAGTACTTC
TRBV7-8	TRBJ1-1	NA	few	CASSLNLGFRGNTEAFF	TGTGCCAGCAGTTTGAATCTGGGGTTTCGGGGAAACACTGAAGCTTTCTTT
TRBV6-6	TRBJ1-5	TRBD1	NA	CASSYSTGRQPQHF	TGTGCCAGCAGTTACTCGACAGGGCGTCAGCCCCAGCATTTT
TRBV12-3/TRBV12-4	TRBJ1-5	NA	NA	CASSSDSQPQHF	TGTGCCAGCAGCTCCGACAGTCAGCCCCAGCATTTT
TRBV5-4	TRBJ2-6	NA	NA	CASVRGGISGGANVLTF	TGTGCCAGCGTGAGAGGAGGAATCTCTGGAGGGGCCAACGTCCTGACTTTC
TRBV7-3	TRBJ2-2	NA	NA	CASSSYTGELFF	TGTGCCAGCAGCTCCTACACCGGGGAGCTGTTTTTT
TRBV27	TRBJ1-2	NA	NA	CASSPTGRLNYGYTF	TGTGCCAGCAGTCCGACAGGCAGGTTGAACTATGGCTACACCTTC
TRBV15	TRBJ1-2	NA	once	CATSSGGSWNYGYTF	TGTGCCACCAGCAGCGGGGGTTCATGGAACTATGGCTACACCTTC
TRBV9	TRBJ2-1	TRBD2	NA	CASRAGTSGSDGEQFF	TGTGCCAGCAGAGCTGGGACTAGCGGGAGTGATGGTGAGCAGTTCTTC
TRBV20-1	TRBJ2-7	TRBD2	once	CSASHPSGDGQYF	TGCAGTGCAAGTCATCCTAGCGGGGATGGACAGTACTTC
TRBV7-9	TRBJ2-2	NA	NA	CASSPGRDTGELFF	TGTGCCAGCAGCCCGGGCAGGGACACCGGGGAGCTGTTTTTT
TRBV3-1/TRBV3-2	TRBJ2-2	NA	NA	CASSPLSGELFF	TGTGCCAGCAGCCCCCTTTCCGGGGAGCTGTTTTTT
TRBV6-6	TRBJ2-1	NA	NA	CASSYFSAVYNEQFF	TGTGCCAGCAGCTACTTTAGCGCGGTCTACAATGAGCAGTTCTTC
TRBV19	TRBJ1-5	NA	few	CASSIKASRGLAGNQPQHF	TGTGCCAGTAGTATAAAGGCAAGCAGGGGCTTGGCTGGCAATCAGCCCCAGCATTTT
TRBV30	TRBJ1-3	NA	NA	CAWKAGAGNTIYF	TGTGCCTGGAAGGCAGGGGCTGGAAACACCATATATTTT
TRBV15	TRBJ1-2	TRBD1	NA	CATSRGGTGGDGYTF	TGTGCCACCAGCAGAGGCGGGACAGGGGGGGATGGCTACACCTTC
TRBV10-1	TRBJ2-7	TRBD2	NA	CATAPASGGYEQYF	TGCGCCACGGCCCCGGCTAGCGGGGGGTACGAGCAGTACTTC
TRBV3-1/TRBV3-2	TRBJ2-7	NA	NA	CASSQLLAYEQYF	TGTGCCAGCAGCCAACTGCTAGCCTACGAGCAGTACTTC
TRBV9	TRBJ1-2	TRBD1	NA	CASSAGQGNYGYTF	TGTGCCAGCAGCGCCGGACAGGGAAACTATGGCTACACCTTC
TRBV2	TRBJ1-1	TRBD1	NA	CASSGQGGSEAFF	TGTGCCAGCAGTGGGCAGGGGGGCTCTGAAGCTTTCTTT
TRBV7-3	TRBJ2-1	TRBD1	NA	CASSVDRGEYNEQFF	TGTGCCAGCAGCGTCGACAGGGGGGAGTACAATGAGCAGTTCTTC
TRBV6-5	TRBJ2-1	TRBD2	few	CASSSQSGSYNEQFF	TGTGCCAGCAGTTCCCAAAGCGGGAGCTACAATGAGCAGTTCTTC
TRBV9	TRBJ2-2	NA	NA	CASSVASTGTGELFF	TGTGCCAGCAGCGTAGCGTCGACTGGGACCGGGGAGCTGTTTTTT
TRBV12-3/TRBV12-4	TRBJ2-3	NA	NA	CASSNRVVAQYF	TGTGCCAGCAGCAACCGGGTTGTGGCGCAGTATTTT
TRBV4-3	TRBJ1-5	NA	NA	CASSQVYRSSNQPQHF	TGCGCCAGTAGCCAAGTGTACAGGAGTAGCAATCAGCCCCAGCATTTT
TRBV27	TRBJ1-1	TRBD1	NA	CASRPNRGNTEAFF	TGTGCCAGCAGGCCCAACAGGGGGAACACTGAAGCTTTCTTT